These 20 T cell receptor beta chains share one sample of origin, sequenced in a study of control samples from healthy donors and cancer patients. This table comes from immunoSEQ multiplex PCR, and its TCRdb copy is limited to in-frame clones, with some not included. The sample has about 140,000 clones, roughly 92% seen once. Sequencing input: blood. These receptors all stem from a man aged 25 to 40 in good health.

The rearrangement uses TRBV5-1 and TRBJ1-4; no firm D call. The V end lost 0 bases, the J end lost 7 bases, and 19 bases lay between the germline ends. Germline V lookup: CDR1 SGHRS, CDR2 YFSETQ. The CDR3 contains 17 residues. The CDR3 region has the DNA TGCGCCAGCAGCTTGGGCCAGCCGGAGAGGGCGGCTGAAAAACTGTTTTTT. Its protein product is CASSLGQPERAAEKLFF. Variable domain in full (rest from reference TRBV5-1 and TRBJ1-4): KAGVTQTPRYLIKTRGQQVTLSCSPISGHRSVSWYQQTPGQGLQFLFEYFSETQRNKGNFPGRFSGRQFSNSRSEMNVSTLELGDSALYLCASSLGQPERAAEKLFFGSGTQLSVL.

The chain's CDR3 is CASSLYLMGTDTQYF. CDR3 DNA: TGTGCCAGCAGTTTATATCTGATGGGCACAGATACGCAGTATTTT. This rearrangement joins TRBV28 to TRBJ2-3, with D uncertain. This CDR3 has 15 amino acids. From germline, CDR1 is MDHEN and CDR2 SYDVKM. The ends were cut back, 1 base at V and 1 base at J, with 9 bases in the middle.

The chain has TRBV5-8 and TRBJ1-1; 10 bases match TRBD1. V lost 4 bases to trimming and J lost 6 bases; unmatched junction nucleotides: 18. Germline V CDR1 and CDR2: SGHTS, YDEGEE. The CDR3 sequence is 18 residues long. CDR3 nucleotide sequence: TGTGCCAGCAGCGATTTCCTCCGGGACAGGGGTGGTACGGCTGAAGCTTTCTTT. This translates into CASSDFLRDRGGTAEAFF.

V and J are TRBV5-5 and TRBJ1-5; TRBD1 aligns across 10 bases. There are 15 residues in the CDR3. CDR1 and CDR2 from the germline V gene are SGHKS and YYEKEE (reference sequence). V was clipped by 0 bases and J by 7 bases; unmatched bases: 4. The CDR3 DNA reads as TGTGCCAGCAGCTTGGAAGGGACAGGGGTGCAGCCCCAGCATTTT. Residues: CASSLEGTGVQPQHF.

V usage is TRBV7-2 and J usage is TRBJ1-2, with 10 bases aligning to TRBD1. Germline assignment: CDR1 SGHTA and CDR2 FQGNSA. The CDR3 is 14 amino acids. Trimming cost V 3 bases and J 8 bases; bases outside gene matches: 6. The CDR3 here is CASSFDRGPIGYTF. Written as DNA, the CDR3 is TGTGCCAGCAGCTTTGACAGGGGGCCTATAGGCTACACCTTC.

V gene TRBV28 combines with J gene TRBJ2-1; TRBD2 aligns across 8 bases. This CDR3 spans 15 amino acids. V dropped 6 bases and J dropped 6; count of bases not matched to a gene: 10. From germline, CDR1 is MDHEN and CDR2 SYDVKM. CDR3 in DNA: TGTGCCAGCAGGGCCGGGACTAGAGGATCCAATGAGCAGTTCTTC. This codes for CASRAGTRGSNEQFF. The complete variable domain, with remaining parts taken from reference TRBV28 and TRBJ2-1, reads DVKVTQSSRYLVKRTGEKVFLECVQDMDHENMFWYRQDPGLGLRLIYFSYDVKMKEKGDIPEGYSVSREKKERFSLILESASTNQTSMYLCASRAGTRGSNEQFFGPGTRLTVL.

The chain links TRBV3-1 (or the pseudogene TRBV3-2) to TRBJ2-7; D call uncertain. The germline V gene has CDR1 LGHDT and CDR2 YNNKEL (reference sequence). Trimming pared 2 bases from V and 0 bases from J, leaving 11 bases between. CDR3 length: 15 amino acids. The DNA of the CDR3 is TGTGCCAGCAGCCAAAGTCTTTTCCACTCCTACGAGCAGTACTTC. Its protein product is CASSQSLFHSYEQYF.

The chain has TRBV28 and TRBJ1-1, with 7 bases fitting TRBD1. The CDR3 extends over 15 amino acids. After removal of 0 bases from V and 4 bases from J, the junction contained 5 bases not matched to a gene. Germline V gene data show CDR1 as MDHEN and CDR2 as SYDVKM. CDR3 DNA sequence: TGTGCCAGCAGTTTATGGACAGGGTCGGTCACTGAAGCTTTCTTT. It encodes CASSLWTGSVTEAFF.

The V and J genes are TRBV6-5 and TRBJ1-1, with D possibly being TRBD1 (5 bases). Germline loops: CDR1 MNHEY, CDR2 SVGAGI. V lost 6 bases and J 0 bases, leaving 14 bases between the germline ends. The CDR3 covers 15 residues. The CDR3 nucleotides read TGTGCCAGCAGGCCCATGGGACTCGTGAACACTGAAGCTTTCTTT. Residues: CASRPMGLVNTEAFF.

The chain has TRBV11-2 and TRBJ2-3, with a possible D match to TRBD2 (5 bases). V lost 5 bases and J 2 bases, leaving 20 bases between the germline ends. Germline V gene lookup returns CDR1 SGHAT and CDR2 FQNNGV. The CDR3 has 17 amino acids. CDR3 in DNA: TGTGCCAGCAGCAACAGCCTAGCTATCGACCTCACAGATACGCAGTATTTT. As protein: CASSNSLAIDLTDTQYF.

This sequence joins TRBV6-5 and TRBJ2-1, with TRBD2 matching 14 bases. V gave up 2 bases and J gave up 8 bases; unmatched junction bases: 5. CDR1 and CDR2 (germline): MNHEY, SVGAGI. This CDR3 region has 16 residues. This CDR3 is CASSYRLAGGSYEQFF. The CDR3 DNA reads TGTGCCAGCAGTTACCGACTAGCGGGAGGGTCCTATGAGCAGTTCTTC.

CDR3 sequence: CVHSGDTDTQYF. Here the CDR3 DNA reads TGTGTCCATTCAGGGGACACAGATACGCAGTATTTT. This chain joins TRBV21-1 and TRBJ2-3; TRBD1, the table's D call, was not compared with the DNA. TRBV21-1 is deemed a pseudogene. The CDR3 is 12 amino acids.

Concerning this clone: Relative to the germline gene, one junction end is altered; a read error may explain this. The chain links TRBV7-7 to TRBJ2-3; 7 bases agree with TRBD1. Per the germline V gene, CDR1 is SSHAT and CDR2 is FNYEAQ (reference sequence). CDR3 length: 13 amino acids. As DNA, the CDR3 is TGTGCTAGCAGCAAAGACAGGGCAGATACGCAGTATTTT. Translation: CASSKDRADTQYF.

The CDR3 nucleotides read TGCGCCAGCAGCCCCGGGACGGCTTGGGGCTACACCTTC. Translation: CASSPGTAWGYTF. The chain joins TRBV5-1 to TRBJ1-2; TRBD1 might be the D (5 bases). V lost 4 bases, J lost 8 bases, and 15 bases lay in between. CDR1 and CDR2 (germline): SGHRS, YFSETQ. The CDR3 is made up of 13 amino acids.

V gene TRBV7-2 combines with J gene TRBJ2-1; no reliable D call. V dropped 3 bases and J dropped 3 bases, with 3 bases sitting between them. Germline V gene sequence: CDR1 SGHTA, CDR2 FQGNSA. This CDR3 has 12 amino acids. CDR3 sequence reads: CASSFYYNEQFF. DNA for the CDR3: TGTGCCAGCAGCTTTTACTACAATGAGCAGTTCTTC.

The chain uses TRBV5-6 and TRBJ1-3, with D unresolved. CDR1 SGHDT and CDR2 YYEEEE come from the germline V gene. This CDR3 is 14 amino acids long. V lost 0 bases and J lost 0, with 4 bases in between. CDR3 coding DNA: TGTGCCAGCAGCTTGGTTGACTCTGGAAACACCATATATTTT. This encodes CASSLVDSGNTIYF. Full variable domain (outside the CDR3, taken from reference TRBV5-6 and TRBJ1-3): DAGVTQSPTHLIKTRGQQVTLRCSPKSGHDTVSWYQQALGQGPQFIFQYYEEEERQRGNFPDRFSGHQFPNYSSELNVNALLLGDSALYLCASSLVDSGNTIYFGEGSWLTVV.

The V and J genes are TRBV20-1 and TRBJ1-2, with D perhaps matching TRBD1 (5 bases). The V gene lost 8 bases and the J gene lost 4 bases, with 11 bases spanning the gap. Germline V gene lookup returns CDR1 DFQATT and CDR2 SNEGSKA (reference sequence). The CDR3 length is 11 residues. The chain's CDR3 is CSQADSYGYTF. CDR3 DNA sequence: TGCAGTCAAGCCGACAGCTATGGCTACACCTTC.

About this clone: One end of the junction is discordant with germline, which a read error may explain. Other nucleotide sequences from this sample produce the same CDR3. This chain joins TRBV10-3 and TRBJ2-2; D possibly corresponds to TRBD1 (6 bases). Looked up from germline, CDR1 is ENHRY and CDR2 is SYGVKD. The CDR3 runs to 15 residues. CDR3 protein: CAISDRSANTGELFF. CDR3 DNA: TGCGCCATCAGTGACAGGTCTGCGAACACCGGGGAGCTGTTTTTT.

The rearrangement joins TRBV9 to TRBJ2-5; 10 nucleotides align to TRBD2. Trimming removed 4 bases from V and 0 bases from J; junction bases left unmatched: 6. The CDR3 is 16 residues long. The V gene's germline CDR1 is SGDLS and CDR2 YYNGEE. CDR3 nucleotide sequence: TGTGCCAGCAGCATAGGAGCGGGAGGGTACCAAGAGACCCAGTACTTC. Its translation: CASSIGAGGYQETQYF.

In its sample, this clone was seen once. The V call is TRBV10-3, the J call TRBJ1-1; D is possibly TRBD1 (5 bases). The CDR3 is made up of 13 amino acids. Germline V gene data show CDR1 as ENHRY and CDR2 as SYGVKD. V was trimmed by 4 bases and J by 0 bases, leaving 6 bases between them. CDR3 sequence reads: CAISGGVNTEAFF. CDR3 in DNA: TGTGCCATCAGTGGGGGCGTGAACACTGAAGCTTTCTTT.